These T cell receptor beta chains were read from a single sample in a study of CD8+CD57+ T cells in acquired aplastic anemia. Using its own MiXCR run on the reads, TCRdb lists one record per CDR3 protein. The sample carries more than 150,000 distinct CDR3 sequences, roughly 50% recorded once. Specimen: sorted CD4+, CD8+, or CD8+CD57+ T cells (not recorded which) from PBMCs. The source of these receptors is a human donor with aplastic anemia. Both conserved end residues are part of each CDR3. D genes are given only for firm matches. Part of the rows lack a size; the others show once, few, many or a class for expanded clones.

D gene	CDR3 length	J gene	clone size	V gene	CDR3 protein	CDR3 DNA
NA	16	TRBJ2-7	many	TRBV7-2	CASSLAGEGASYEQYF	TGTGCCAGCAGCTTAGCCGGGGAGGGGGCCTCCTACGAGCAGTACTTC
NA	13	TRBJ2-1	NA	TRBV2	CASDKSSYNEQFF	TGTGCCAGCGACAAATCCTCCTACAATGAGCAGTTCTTC
NA	13	TRBJ2-5	NA	TRBV7-9	CASSRGGEETQYF	TGTGCCAGCAGCAGGGGGGGTGAAGAGACCCAGTACTTC
NA	14	TRBJ2-7	NA	TRBV9	CASSVEVSSYEQYF	TGTGCCAGCAGCGTAGAGGTTTCCTCTTACGAGCAGTACTTC
NA	13	TRBJ1-6	many	TRBV30	CAWRYRDNSPLHF	TGTGCCTGGAGGTACAGGGACAATTCACCCCTCCACTTT
NA	13	TRBJ1-1	NA	TRBV19	CASSPYESTEALF	TGTGCCAGTAGTCCCTATGAGAGCACTGAAGCTTTATTT
NA	15	TRBJ1-6	NA	TRBV24-1	CATSARDKAGSPLHF	TGTGCCACCAGTGCCAGGGACAAGGCTGGATCACCCCTCCACTTT
NA	13	TRBJ1-2	NA	TRBV7-3	CASSSGENYGYTF	TGTGCCAGCAGCTCAGGGGAGAACTATGGCTACACCTTC
TRBD2	15	TRBJ2-3	NA	TRBV20-1	CSAPLAGGAKDTQYF	TGCAGTGCCCCACTGGCCGGGGGGGCGAAAGATACGCAGTATTTT
TRBD2	20	TRBJ2-3	NA	TRBV11-1	CAGSFGSALAGGPGLGTQYF	TGTGCCGGCAGCTTCGGTAGTGCACTAGCGGGGGGGCCGGGGTTAGGTACGCAGTATTTC
TRBD1	13	TRBJ1-1	many	TRBV25-1	CASSDIRGFRAFF	TGTGCCAGCAGTGACATCAGGGGGTTCAGGGCTTTCTTT
NA	16	TRBJ1-5	NA	TRBV10-3	CASGPLRGAINQPQHF	TGTGCCAGCGGTCCTTTGAGGGGGGCTATTAATCAGCCCCAGCATTTT
NA	13	TRBJ2-6	NA	TRBV24-1	CATSPSGANVLTF	TGTGCCACCTCTCCATCGGGGGCCAACGTCCTGACTTTC
NA	14	TRBJ2-7	NA	TRBV7-2	CASSFGGASYEQYF	TGTGCCAGCAGCTTCGGAGGGGCCTCCTACGAGCAGTACTTC
NA	13	TRBJ1-2	NA	TRBV3-1	CASSQARPYGYTF	TGTGCCAGCAGCCAAGCTCGACCCTATGGCTACACCTTC
TRBD1	12	TRBJ2-7	NA	TRBV29-1	CSLRTGGYEQYF	TGCAGCTTGAGGACAGGGGGCTACGAGCAGTACTTC
NA	15	TRBJ2-7	NA	TRBV10-3	CAISVDTDYGYEQYF	TGTGCCATCAGCGTGGACACCGACTACGGATACGAGCAGTACTTC
NA	12	TRBJ2-7	many	TRBV20-1	CSAALASYEQYF	TGCAGTGCCGCTCTAGCGAGCTACGAGCAGTACTTC
NA	14	TRBJ2-2	NA	TRBV2	CASSITMNTGELFF	TGTGCCAGCAGCATAACTATGAACACCGGGGAGCTGTTTTTT
TRBD1	15	TRBJ1-4	NA	TRBV7-6	CASSIGQGTNEKLFF	TGTGCCAGCAGCATCGGACAGGGCACTAATGAAAAACTGTTTTTT
TRBD2	16	TRBJ2-1	NA	TRBV24-1	CATSDDIAGLYNEQFF	TGTGCCACCAGTGATGACATAGCGGGACTATACAATGAGCAGTTCTTC
NA	15	TRBJ2-1	few	TRBV15	CATSRNLARDNEQFF	TGTGCCACCAGCAGGAACCTTGCTCGGGACAATGAGCAGTTCTTC
NA	12	TRBJ2-7	few	TRBV29-1	CSVAVGFYEQYF	TGCAGCGTTGCAGTCGGTTTCTACGAGCAGTACTTC
NA	13	TRBJ1-5	many	TRBV7-9	CASSLDTDQPQHF	TGTGCCAGCAGCCTAGATACAGATCAGCCCCAGCATTTT
TRBD1	15	TRBJ2-3	many	TRBV5-1	CASSLGQGSTDTQYF	TGCGCCAGCAGCCTGGGACAGGGGAGCACAGATACGCAGTATTTT
NA	15	TRBJ1-3	few	TRBV15	CATSRDSTFGNTIYF	TGTGCCACCAGCAGAGATTCGACATTTGGAAACACCATATATTTT
NA	15	TRBJ1-5	once	TRBV10-3	CAIATSGGDNEPQHF	TGTGCCATCGCGACTAGCGGGGGTGACAATGAGCCCCAGCATTTT
NA	13	TRBJ2-1	NA	TRBV7-9	CASSLVVANEQFF	TGTGCCAGCAGCTTAGTCGTCGCCAATGAGCAGTTCTTC
NA	13	TRBJ1-2	few	TRBV19	CASSSRGGYGYTF	TGTGCCAGTAGTTCGCGAGGGGGCTATGGCTACACCTTC
NA	14	TRBJ2-2	NA	TRBV7-3	CASSLSPQPGELFF	TGTGCCAGCAGCTTATCCCCCCAGCCCGGGGAGCTGTTTTTT
TRBD1	12	TRBJ2-1	many	TRBV5-1	CASSLQGNEQFF	TGCGCCAGCAGCTTACAGGGGAATGAGCAGTTCTTC
TRBD1	14	TRBJ1-6	NA	TRBV7-9	CASSQGQGSRRLHF	TGTGCCAGCAGCCAGGGACAGGGATCCCGCCGCCTCCACTTT
NA	15	TRBJ1-2	many	TRBV12-3/TRBV12-4	CASSRTVTPGYGYTF	TGTGCCAGCAGTAGGACGGTCACCCCGGGCTATGGCTACACCTTC
TRBD1	15	TRBJ2-7	NA	TRBV18	CASSPGQGSPYEQYF	TGTGCCAGCTCACCGGGACAGGGGTCCCCTTACGAGCAGTACTTC
NA	15	TRBJ1-3	many	TRBV6-1	CASSELPGTGNTIYF	TGTGCCAGCAGTGAACTCCCGGGCACAGGAAACACCATATATTTT
TRBD1	16	TRBJ2-7	NA	TRBV20-1	CSASPTMRDRMHEQYF	TGCAGTGCTAGTCCCACAATGCGGGACAGGATGCACGAGCAGTACTTC
NA	14	TRBJ2-1	NA	TRBV7-3	CASSLLATTNEQCF	TGTGCCAGCAGCTTACTAGCGACTACAAATGAGCAGTGCTTC
NA	13	TRBJ2-3	many	TRBV14	CASSQDEGHTQYF	TGTGCCAGCAGCCAAGATGAAGGGCATACGCAGTATTTT
NA	16	TRBJ1-1	many	TRBV19	CASSPTLRGGSAEAFF	TGTGCCAGTAGTCCCACGTTGCGAGGGGGATCCGCTGAAGCTTTCTTT
NA	14	TRBJ1-5	few	TRBV24-1	CATSGGQSNQPQHF	TGTGCCACCAGTGGTGGACAGAGCAATCAGCCCCAGCATTTT
TRBD2	16	TRBJ2-3	NA	TRBV11-2	CASSRSSGRSTDTQYF	TGTGCCAGCAGTCGGTCTAGCGGGAGATCAACAGATACGCAGTATTTT
NA	14	TRBJ2-7	NA	TRBV10-3	CATSAGTLQYEQYF	TGTGCCACCTCCGCCGGGACATTACAATACGAGCAGTACTTC
NA	13	TRBJ2-3	many	TRBV5-1	CATPPAKTDTQYF	TGCGCCACCCCACCGGCGAAGACAGATACGCAGTATTTT
TRBD1	15	TRBJ1-2	many	TRBV20-1	CSAQGPGQGRHGYTF	TGCAGTGCCCAGGGACCTGGACAGGGTAGGCATGGCTACACCTTC
NA	12	TRBJ1-1	many	TRBV30	CAWSRERDKAFF	TGTGCCTGGAGTCGTGAGAGGGACAAAGCTTTCTTT
NA	13	TRBJ1-5	many	TRBV19	CASAGRFNQPQHF	TGTGCCAGTGCGGGACGGTTCAATCAGCCCCAGCATTTT
NA	12	TRBJ1-1	many	TRBV20-1	CSATGQTPEAFF	TGCAGTGCGACGGGGCAGACTCCTGAAGCTTTCTTT
TRBD1	16	TRBJ2-7	few	TRBV7-6	CASSLEGTGGRDEQYF	TGTGCCAGCAGCTTAGAAGGGACAGGGGGCAGGGACGAGCAGTACTTC
NA	15	TRBJ2-5	NA	TRBV2	CASSPTYSIQETQYF	TGTGCCAGCAGTCCAACCTATAGTATCCAAGAGACCCAGTACTTC
NA	15	TRBJ1-5	few	TRBV24-1	CATSDGQYSNQPQHF	TGTGCCACCAGTGACGGACAGTATAGCAATCAGCCCCAGCATTTT
TRBD1	15	TRBJ2-1	many	TRBV7-9	CASSDRQGSYNEQFF	TGTGCCAGCAGCGATAGACAGGGTTCCTACAATGAGCAGTTCTTC
NA	13	TRBJ1-2	many	TRBV19	CASSTGPVYGYTF	TGTGCCAGTAGTACGGGACCGGTCTATGGCTACACCTTC
NA	11	TRBJ1-2	NA	TRBV20-1	CSATEGYGYTF	TGCAGTGCTACAGAGGGCTATGGCTACACCTTC
TRBD1	15	TRBJ1-1	NA	TRBV15	CATSSEGTGNTEAFF	TGTGCCACCAGCAGCGAAGGGACAGGGAACACTGAAGCTTTCTTT
TRBD1	16	TRBJ1-1	NA	TRBV20-1	CSALPGTGSSNTEAFF	TGCAGTGCTCTCCCCGGGACAGGGTCTAGTAACACTGAAGCTTTCTTT
NA	13	TRBJ1-1	many	TRBV11-3	CASSPSGRTEAFF	TGTGCCAGCAGCCCCTCGGGGAGAACTGAAGCTTTCTTT
NA	14	TRBJ1-1	NA	TRBV6-5	CASSYSTPQTEAFF	TGTGCCAGCAGTTACTCGACCCCGCAGACTGAAGCTTTCTTT
TRBD2	12	TRBJ2-1	few	TRBV29-1	CSFLSGGREQFF	TGCAGCTTCCTATCGGGGGGGCGTGAGCAGTTCTTC
NA	14	TRBJ1-1	NA	TRBV28	CASIFGQGDTEAFF	TGTGCCAGCATTTTTGGGCAGGGAGACACTGAAGCTTTCTTT